This T cell receptor beta chain stems from a study of shared clonotypes between healthy human individuals. Regarding the study as a whole: Incomplete sequencing of sorted subsets was indicated by rarefaction despite large depth. Limited genetic and exposure-history diversity came from having few donors.

Deep-level running was used for the assay. Sequenced by immunoSEQ multiplex PCR; TCRdb stores in-frame clones only, minus some. The data hold about 2.4 million clones, with 90% to 95% observed a single time. Germline lookup yields CDR1 LGHNT and CDR2 FRNRAP. Trimming stripped 5 bases from V and 15 bases from J, with 17 bases between. This CDR3 region has 12 residues. With regard to this clone: Its antigen is not identified.

Sequences were obtained from naive CD4+ T cells from PBMCs. Subset in this sample: CD45RA+ positively selected. The sequence was obtained from a young man in good health. Some clones in this sample may be carry-over from other donors' samples. The chain employs TRBV12-5 and TRBJ2-1, with D perhaps matching TRBD1 (5 bases). The CDR3 coding sequence is TGTGCTAGTGGTCAGGGTTCTGGGATTTGGTTCTTC. This translates into CASGQGSGIWFF.